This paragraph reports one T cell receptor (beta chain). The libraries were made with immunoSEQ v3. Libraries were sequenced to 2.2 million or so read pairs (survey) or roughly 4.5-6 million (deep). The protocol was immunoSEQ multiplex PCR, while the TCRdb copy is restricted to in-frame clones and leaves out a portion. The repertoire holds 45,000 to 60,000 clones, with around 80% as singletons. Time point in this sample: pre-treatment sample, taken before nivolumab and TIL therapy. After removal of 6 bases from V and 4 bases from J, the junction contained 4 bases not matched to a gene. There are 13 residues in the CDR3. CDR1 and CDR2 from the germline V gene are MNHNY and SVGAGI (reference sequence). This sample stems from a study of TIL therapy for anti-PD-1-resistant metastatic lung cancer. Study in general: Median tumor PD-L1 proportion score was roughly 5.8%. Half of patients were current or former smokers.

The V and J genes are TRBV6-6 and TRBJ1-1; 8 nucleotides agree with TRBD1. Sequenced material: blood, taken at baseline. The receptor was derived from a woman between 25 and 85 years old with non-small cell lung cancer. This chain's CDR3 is CASSLTGGTEAFF. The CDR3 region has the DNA TGTGCCAGCAGCCTAACAGGGGGCACTGAAGCTTTCTTT.